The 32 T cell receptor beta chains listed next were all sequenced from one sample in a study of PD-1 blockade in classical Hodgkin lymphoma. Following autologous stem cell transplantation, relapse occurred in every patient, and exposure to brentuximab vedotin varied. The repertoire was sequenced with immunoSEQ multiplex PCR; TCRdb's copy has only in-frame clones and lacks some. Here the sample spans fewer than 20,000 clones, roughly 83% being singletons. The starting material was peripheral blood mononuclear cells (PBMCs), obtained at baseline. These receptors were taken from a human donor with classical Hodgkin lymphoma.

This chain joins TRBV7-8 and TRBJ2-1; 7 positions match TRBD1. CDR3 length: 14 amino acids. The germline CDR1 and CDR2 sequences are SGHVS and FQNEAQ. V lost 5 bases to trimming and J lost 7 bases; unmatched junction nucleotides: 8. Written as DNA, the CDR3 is TGTGCCAGCAGCCTATGGGACAGCACGAATGAGCAGTTCTTC. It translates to CASSLWDSTNEQFF.

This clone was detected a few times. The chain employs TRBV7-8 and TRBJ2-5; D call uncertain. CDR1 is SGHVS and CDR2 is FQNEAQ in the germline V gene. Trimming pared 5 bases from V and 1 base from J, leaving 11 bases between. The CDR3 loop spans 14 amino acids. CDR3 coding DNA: TGTGCCAGCAGCCCATACGGCGCCCAAGAGACCCAGTACTTC. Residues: CASSPYGAQETQYF.

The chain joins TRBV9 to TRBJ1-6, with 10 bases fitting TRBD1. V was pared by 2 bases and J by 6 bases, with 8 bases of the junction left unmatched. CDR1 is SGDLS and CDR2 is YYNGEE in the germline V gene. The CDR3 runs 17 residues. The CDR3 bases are TGTGCCAGCAGCGTTGGACAGGGGGTTTTGGGTAATTCACCCCTCCACTTT. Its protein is CASSVGQGVLGNSPLHF.

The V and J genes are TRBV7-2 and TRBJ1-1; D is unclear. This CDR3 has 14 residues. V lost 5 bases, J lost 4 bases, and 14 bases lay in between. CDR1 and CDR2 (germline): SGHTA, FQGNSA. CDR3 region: CASSPRRAGTEAFF. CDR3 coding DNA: TGTGCCAGCAGCCCGAGGAGGGCAGGCACTGAAGCTTTCTTT.

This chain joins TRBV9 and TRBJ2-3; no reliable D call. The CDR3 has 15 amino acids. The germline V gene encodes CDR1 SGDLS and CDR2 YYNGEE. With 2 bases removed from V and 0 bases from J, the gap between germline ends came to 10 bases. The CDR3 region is CASSVRTTSTDTQYF. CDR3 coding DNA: TGTGCCAGCAGCGTGAGGACCACTAGCACAGATACGCAGTATTTT. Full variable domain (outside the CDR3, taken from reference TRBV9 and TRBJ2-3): DSGVTQTPKHLITATGQRVTLRCSPRSGDLSVYWYQQSLDQGLQFLIQYYNGEERAKGNILERFSAQQFPDLHSELNLSSLELGDSALYFCASSVRTTSTDTQYFGPGTRLTVL.

CDR3 residues: CASRDRGFEAFF. CDR3 bases: TGTGCCAGCAGGGACAGGGGGTTCGAAGCTTTCTTT. This sequence joins TRBV6-5 and TRBJ1-1; 10 bases are shared with TRBD1. The CDR3 is made up of 12 amino acids. Germline CDR1 is MNHEY and CDR2 is SVGAGI. V was clipped by 6 bases and J by 8 bases; unmatched bases: 3.

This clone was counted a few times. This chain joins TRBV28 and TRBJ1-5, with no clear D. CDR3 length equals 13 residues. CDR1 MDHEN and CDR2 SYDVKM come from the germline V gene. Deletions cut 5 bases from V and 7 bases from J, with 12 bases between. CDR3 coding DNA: TGTGCCAGCAGTATAGAGGGAAACCAGCCCCAGCATTTT. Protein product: CASSIEGNQPQHF.

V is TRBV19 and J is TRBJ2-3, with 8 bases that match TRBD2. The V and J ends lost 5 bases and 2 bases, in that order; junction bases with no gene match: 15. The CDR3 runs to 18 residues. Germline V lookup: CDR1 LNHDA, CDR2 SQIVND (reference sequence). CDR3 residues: CASSLSIKIAGSTDTQYF. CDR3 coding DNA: TGTGCCAGTAGTCTCTCTATAAAGATAGCGGGGTCCACAGATACGCAGTATTTT.

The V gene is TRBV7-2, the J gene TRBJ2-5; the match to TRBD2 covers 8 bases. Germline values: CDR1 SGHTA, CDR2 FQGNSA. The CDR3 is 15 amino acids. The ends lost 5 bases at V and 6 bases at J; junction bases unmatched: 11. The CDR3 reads CASSHLSGDRKTQYF. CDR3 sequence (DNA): TGTGCCAGCAGCCATCTTAGCGGGGATCGGAAGACCCAGTACTTC.

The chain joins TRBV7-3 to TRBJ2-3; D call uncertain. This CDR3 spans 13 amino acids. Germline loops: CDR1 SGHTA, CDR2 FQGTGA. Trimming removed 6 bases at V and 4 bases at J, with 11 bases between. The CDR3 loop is CASSLDLPDTQYF. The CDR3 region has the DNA TGTGCCAGCAGTTTAGATTTGCCAGATACGCAGTATTTT.

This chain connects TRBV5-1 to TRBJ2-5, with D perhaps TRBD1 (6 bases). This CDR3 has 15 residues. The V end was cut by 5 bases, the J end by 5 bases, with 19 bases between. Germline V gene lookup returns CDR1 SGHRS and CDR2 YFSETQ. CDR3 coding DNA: TGCGCCAGCAGACAGGGTGAAGGGTTCAGGGAGACCCAGTACTTC. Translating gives CASRQGEGFRETQYF.

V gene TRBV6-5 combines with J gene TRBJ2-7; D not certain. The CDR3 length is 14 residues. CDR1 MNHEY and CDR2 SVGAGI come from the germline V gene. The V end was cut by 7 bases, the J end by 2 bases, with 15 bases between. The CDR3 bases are TGTGCCAGCACCTTGGACGGAAATGCCTACGAGCAGTACTTC. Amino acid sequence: CASTLDGNAYEQYF.

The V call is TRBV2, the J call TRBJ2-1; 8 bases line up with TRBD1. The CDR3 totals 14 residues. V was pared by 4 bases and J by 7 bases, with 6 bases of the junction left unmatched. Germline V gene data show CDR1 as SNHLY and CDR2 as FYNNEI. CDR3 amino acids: CASSVAGGRNEQFF. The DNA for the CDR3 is TGTGCCAGCAGTGTGGCAGGGGGCAGGAATGAGCAGTTCTTC.

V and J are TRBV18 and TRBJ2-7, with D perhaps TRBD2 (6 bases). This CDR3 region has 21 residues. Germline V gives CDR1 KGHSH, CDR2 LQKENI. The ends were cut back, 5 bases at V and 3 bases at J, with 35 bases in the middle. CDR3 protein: CASSSKLPGSLRRGSFYEQYF. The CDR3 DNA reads TGTGCCAGCTCATCAAAGCTTCCTGGGTCCCTGAGGCGGGGTTCTTTCTACGAGCAGTACTTC.

The CDR3 region has the DNA TGTGCCAGCAGCGAGCGGGGGGCTTATTATGATGAGCAGTTCTTC. Amino acids: CASSERGAYYDEQFF. This chain connects TRBV14 to TRBJ2-1, with 9 bases identical to TRBD2. The V segment lost 5 bases and the J segment 8 bases; nucleotides outside the gene matches: 10. Germline V CDR1 and CDR2: SGHDN, FVKESK. CDR3 length equals 15 residues.

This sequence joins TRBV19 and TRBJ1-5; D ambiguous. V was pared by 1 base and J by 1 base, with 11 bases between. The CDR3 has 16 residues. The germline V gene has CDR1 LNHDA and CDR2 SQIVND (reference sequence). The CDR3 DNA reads TGTGCCAGTAGTATAGGAGGCCCGGAAAGCAATCAGCCCCAGCATTTT. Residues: CASSIGGPESNQPQHF.

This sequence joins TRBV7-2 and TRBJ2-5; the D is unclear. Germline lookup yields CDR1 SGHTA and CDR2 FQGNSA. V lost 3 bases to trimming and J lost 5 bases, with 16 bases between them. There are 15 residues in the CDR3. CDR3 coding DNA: TGTGCCAGCAGCTTTGGGGTTGGTTTTGGGGAGACCCAGTACTTC. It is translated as CASSFGVGFGETQYF.

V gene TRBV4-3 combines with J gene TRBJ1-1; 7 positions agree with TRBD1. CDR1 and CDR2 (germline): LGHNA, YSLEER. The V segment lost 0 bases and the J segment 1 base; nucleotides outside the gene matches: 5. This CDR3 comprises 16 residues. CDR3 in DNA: TGCGCCAGCAGCCAAGATTTGGGACAGCGGAACACTGAAGCTTTCTTT. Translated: CASSQDLGQRNTEAFF.

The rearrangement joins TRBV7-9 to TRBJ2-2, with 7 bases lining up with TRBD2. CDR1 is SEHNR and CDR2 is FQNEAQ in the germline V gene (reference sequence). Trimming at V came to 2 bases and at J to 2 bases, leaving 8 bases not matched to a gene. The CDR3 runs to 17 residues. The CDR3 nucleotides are TGTGCCAGCAGCTTAAGAAGGGCTAGCGGAAACACCGGGGAGCTGTTTTTT. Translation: CASSLRRASGNTGELFF. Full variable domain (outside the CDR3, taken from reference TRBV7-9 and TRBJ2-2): DTGVSQNPRHKITKRGQNVTFRCDPISEHNRLYWYRQTLGQGPEFLTYFQNEAQLEKSRLLSDRFSAERPKGSFSTLEIQRTEQGDSAMYLCASSLRRASGNTGELFFGEGSRLTVL.

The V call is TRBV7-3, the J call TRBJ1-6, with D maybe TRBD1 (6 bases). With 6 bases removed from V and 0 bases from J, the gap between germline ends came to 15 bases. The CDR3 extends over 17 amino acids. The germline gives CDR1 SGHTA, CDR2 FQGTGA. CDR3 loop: CASSRGTSRSYNSPLHF. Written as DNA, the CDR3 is TGTGCCAGCAGTCGAGGGACAAGCCGCTCCTATAATTCACCCCTCCACTTT. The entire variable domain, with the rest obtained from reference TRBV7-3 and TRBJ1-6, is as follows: GAGVSQTPSNKVTEKGKYVELRCDPISGHTALYWYRQSLGQGPEFLIYFQGTGAADDSGLPNDRFFAVRPEGSVSTLKIQRTERGDSAVYLCASSRGTSRSYNSPLHFGNGTRLTVT.

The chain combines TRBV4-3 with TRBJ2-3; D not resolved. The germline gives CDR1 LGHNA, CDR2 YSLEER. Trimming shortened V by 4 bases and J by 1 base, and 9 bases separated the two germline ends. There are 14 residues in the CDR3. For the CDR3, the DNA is TGCGCCAGCAGCCGCCTAGGTGGCACAGATACGCAGTATTTT. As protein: CASSRLGGTDTQYF.

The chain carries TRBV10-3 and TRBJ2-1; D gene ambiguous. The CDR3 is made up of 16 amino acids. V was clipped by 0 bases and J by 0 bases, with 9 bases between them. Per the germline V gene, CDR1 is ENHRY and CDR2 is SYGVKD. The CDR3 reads CAISESVVSSYNEQFF. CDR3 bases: TGTGCCATCAGTGAGTCCGTGGTTAGCTCCTACAATGAGCAGTTCTTC.

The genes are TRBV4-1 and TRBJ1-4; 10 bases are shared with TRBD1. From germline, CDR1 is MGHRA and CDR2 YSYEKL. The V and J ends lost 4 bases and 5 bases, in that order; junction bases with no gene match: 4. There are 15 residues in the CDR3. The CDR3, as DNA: TGCGCCAGCAGCCGGGGACAGGGGAGAAATGAAAAACTGTTTTTT. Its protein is CASSRGQGRNEKLFF.

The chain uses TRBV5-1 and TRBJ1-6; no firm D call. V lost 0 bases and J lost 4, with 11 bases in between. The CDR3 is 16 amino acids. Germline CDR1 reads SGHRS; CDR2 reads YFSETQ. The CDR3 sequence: CASSLEARPYNSPLHF. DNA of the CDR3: TGCGCCAGCAGCTTGGAGGCGAGACCTTATAATTCACCCCTCCACTTT.

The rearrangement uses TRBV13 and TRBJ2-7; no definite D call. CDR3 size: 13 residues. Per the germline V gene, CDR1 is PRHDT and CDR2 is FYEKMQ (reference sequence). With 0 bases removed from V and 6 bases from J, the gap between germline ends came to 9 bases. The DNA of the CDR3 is TGTGCCAGCAGCTTAGGCCCCCAGGCCGAGCAGTACTTC. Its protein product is CASSLGPQAEQYF. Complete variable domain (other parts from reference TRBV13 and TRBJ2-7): AAGVIQSPRHLIKEKRETATLKCYPIPRHDTVYWYQQGPGQDPQFLISFYEKMQSDKGSIPDRFSAQQFSDYHSELNMSSLELGDSALYFCASSLGPQAEQYFGPGTRLTVT.

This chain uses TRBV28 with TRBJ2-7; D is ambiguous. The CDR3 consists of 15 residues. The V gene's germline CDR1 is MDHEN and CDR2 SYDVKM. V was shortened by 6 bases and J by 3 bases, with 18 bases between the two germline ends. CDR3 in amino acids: CASRATPQVDYEQYF. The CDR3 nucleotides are TGTGCCAGCAGGGCCACACCCCAGGTGGACTACGAGCAGTACTTC.

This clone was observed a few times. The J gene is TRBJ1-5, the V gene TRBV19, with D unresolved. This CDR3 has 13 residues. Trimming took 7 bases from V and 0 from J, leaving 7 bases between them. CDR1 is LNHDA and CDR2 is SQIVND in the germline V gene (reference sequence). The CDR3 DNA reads TGTGCCAGTAACACTTATAGCAATCAGCCCCAGCATTTT. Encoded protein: CASNTYSNQPQHF.

In DNA form, the CDR3 reads TGCGCCAGCAGCCAAGTCGGTGAAGCCTACGAGCAGTACTTC. Amino acids: CASSQVGEAYEQYF. The chain joins TRBV4-3 to TRBJ2-7; D is uncertain. Trimming removed 1 base at V and 2 bases at J, with 9 bases between. Germline assignment: CDR1 LGHNA and CDR2 YSLEER. The CDR3 loop spans 14 amino acids.

The CDR3: CASSSATGTYEQYF. CDR3 DNA: TGTGCCAGCAGCTCGGCGACAGGGACCTACGAGCAGTACTTC. The chain carries TRBV7-2 and TRBJ2-7; TRBD1 matches at 7 bases. V was clipped by 4 bases and J by 2 bases; unmatched bases: 5. The CDR3 is made up of 14 amino acids. CDR1 SGHTA and CDR2 FQGNSA come from the germline V gene.

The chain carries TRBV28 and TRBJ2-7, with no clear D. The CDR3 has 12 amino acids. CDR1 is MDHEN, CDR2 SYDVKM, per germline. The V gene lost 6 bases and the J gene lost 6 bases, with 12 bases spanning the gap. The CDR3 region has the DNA TGTGCCAGCAGACCAACGGCGGTCGAGCAGTACTTC. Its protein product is CASRPTAVEQYF.

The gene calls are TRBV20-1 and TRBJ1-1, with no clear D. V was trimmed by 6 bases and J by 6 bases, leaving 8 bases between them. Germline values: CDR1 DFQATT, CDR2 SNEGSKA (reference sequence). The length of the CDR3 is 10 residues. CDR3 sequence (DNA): TGCAGTGCGTCGGGCCCTGAAGCTTTCTTT. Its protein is CSASGPEAFF.

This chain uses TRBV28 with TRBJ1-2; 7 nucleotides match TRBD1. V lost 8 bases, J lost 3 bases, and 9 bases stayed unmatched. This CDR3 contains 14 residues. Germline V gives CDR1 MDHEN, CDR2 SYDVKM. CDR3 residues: CASLSWDRDYGYTF. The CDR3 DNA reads TGTGCCAGCCTTTCCTGGGACAGAGACTATGGCTACACCTTC.